These 10 T cell receptor beta chains originate from one sample sequenced in a study of response to subunit inactivated influenza vaccine. MiXCR, run by TCRdb on the RT-PCR reads, gives a single entry per CDR3 protein. The sample has around 480,000 distinct CDR3 sequences; approximately 10% are singletons. The sample consisted of PBMCs from blood, taken 45 days after vaccination. These receptors were taken from a middle-aged man who received an inactivated influenza vaccine.

The J gene is TRBJ2-3, the V gene TRBV5-1; TRBD2 is a possible D gene (5 bases). V dropped 4 bases and J dropped 2 bases, with 20 bases sitting between them. Germline-derived CDR1 and CDR2 are SGHRS and YFSETQ. The CDR3 is 17 residues long. The CDR3 DNA follows: TGCGCCAGCAGCCTCCTGCCTAACTTGGGAGCCACAGATACGCAGTATTTT. Translating gives CASSLLPNLGATDTQYF.

This clonotype has just a few counts. The chain has TRBV4-1 and TRBJ2-5, with 10 bases matching TRBD2. The CDR3 is 16 amino acids. V shed 1 base, J shed 2 bases, and the junction held 4 bases outside the gene matches. Per the germline V gene, CDR1 is MGHRA and CDR2 is YSYEKL. Written as DNA, the CDR3 is TGCGCCAGCAGCCAAGTGCTAGCGGGGGAACAAGAGACCCAGTACTTC. Translating it yields CASSQVLAGEQETQYF.

The chain carries TRBV5-1 and TRBJ1-2; the match to TRBD1 covers 9 bases. The germline gives CDR1 SGHRS, CDR2 YFSETQ. J gave up 3 bases and V 0 bases, and 3 bases lay outside the gene matches. The CDR3 is 15 amino acids. The CDR3: CASSLDGQGYYGYTF. CDR3 nucleotides: TGCGCCAGCAGCTTGGATGGACAGGGGTACTATGGCTACACCTTC.

This clonotype showed up just a few times. The chain employs TRBV20-1 and TRBJ2-5; D unresolved. The length of the CDR3 is 14 residues. V lost 2 bases and J lost 5, with 15 bases in between. Germline V CDR1 and CDR2: DFQATT, SNEGSKA (reference sequence). CDR3 in DNA: TGCAGTGCTAGAAGTGGTTCAAGATGGGAGACCCAGTACTTC. This gives the protein CSARSGSRWETQYF.

This clonotype was seen repeatedly, ten times or more. At one boundary the junction diverges from the germline segment, which might be a read error. The chain is built from TRBV5-1 and TRBJ2-3; 8 bases match TRBD2. Germline-derived CDR1 and CDR2 are SGHRS and YFSETQ. The CDR3 runs to 15 residues. The CDR3 protein is CASSSSGGSTDTQYF. For the CDR3, the DNA is TGTGCCAGCAGTAGCAGCGGGGGTAGCACAGATACGCAGTATTTT.

The table lists this clonotype with many counts. This chain joins TRBV20-1 and TRBJ2-3, with TRBD1 as a possible D gene (6 bases). CDR3 length: 15 amino acids. Germline V gene sequence: CDR1 DFQATT, CDR2 SNEGSKA (reference sequence). The V end was cut by 0 bases, the J end by 3 bases, with 13 bases between. In DNA, the CDR3 is TGCAGTGCTAGAGATTTTCGGGACACTACAGATACGCAGTATTTT. It yields the protein CSARDFRDTTDTQYF.

Many counts were recorded for this clonotype. V usage is TRBV29-1 and J usage is TRBJ2-7; D is unclear. This CDR3 region has 11 residues. Germline V gene data show CDR1 as SQVTM and CDR2 as ANQGSEA. The V end lost 7 bases, the J end lost 5 bases, and 12 bases lay between the germline ends. This chain's CDR3 is CSAIILHEQYF. CDR3 nucleotides: TGCAGCGCCATAATCCTCCACGAGCAGTACTTC.

This clonotype occurred many times. This chain uses TRBV20-1 with TRBJ2-2, with 7 positions matching TRBD1. The ends lost 7 bases at V and 6 bases at J; junction bases unmatched: 5. Germline V gives CDR1 DFQATT, CDR2 SNEGSKA (reference sequence). The CDR3 extends over 12 amino acids. CDR3 DNA sequence: TGCAGTGTCAACCAGGGGGCCGGGGAGCTGTTTTTT. It encodes CSVNQGAGELFF.

This clonotype turned up a few times. The chain is built from TRBV27 and TRBJ2-7; TRBD1 agrees at 8 bases. Germline lookup yields CDR1 MNHEY and CDR2 SMNVEV (reference sequence). V shed 2 bases and J 0 bases; nucleotides not matched to a gene: 6. This CDR3 is 16 amino acids long. The chain's CDR3 is CASSLRTGFPSYEQYF. CDR3 DNA: TGTGCCAGCAGTTTACGGACAGGGTTCCCCTCCTACGAGCAGTACTTC.

The chain couples TRBV6-2 or TRBV6-3 to TRBJ2-4; D not resolved. Germline CDR1 reads MNHEY; CDR2 reads SVGEGT. The CDR3 is 11 residues long. V was pared by 2 bases and J by 11 bases, with 7 bases between. CDR3 coding DNA: TGTGCCAGCAGTTACGCGACTTTTCAGTACTTC. Translation gives CASSYATFQYF.